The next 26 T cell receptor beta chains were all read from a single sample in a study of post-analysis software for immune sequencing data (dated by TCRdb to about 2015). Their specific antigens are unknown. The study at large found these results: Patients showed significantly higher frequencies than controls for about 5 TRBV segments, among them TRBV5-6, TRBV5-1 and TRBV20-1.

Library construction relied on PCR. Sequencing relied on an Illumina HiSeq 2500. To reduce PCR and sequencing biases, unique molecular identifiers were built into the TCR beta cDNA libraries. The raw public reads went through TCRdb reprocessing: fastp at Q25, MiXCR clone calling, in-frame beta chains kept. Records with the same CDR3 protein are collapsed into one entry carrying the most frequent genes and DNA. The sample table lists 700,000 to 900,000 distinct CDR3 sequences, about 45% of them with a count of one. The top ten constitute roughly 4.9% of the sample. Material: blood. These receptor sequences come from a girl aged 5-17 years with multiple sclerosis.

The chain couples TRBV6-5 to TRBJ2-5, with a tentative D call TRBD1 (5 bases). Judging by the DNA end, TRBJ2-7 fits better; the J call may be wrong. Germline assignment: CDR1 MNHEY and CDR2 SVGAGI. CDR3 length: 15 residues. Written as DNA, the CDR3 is TGTGCCAGCAGTTACTCCTTCCAGGGTCCCGACGAGCAGTACTTC. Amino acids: CASSYSFQGPDEQYF.

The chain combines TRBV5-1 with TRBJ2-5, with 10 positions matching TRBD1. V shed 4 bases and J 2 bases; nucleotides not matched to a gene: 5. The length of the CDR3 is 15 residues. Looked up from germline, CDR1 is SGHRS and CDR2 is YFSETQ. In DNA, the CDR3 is TGCGCCAGCAGCCCGGGACAGGGGCTTCAAGAGACCCAGTACTTC. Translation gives CASSPGQGLQETQYF.

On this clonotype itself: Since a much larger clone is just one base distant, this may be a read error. DNA for the CDR3: TGTGCCAGCAGTTACGGGAACTACGAGCAGTACTTC. Its protein is CASSYGNYEQYF. The chain links TRBV6-2 or TRBV6-3 to TRBJ2-7; D unresolved. V lost 2 bases to trimming and J lost 3 bases, with 5 bases between them. Germline V gives CDR1 MNHEY, CDR2 SVGEGT. The CDR3 covers 12 residues.

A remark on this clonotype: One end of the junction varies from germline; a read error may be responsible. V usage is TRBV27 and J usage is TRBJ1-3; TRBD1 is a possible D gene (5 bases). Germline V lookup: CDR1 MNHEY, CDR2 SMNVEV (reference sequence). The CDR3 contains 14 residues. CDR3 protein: CASSSMWGADTRYF. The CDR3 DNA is TGTGCCAGCAGCAGTATGTGGGGTGCGGACACCAGATATTTT.

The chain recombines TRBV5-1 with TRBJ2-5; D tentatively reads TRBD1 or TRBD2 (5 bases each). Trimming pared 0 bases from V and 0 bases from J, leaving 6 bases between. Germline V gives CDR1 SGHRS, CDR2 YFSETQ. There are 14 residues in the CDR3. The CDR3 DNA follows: TGCGCCAGCAGCTTGGAGGGACACCAAGAGACCCAGTACTTC. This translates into CASSLEGHQETQYF.

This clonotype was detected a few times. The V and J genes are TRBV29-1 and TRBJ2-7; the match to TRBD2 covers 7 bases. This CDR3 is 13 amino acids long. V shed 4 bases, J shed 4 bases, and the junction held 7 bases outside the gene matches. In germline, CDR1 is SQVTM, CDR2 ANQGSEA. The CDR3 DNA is TGCAGCGTTGGGGGGGGGAGGAGGTACGAGCAGTACTTC. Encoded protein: CSVGGGRRYEQYF.

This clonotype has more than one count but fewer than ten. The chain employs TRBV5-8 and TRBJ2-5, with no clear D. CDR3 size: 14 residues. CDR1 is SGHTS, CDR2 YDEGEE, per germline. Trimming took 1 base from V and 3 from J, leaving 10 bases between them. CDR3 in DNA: TGTGCCAGCAGCTTGCGGAGCGCAAAAGAGACCCAGTACTTC. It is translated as CASSLRSAKETQYF.

The CDR3 here is CSVESGRLAGISTDTQYF. The CDR3 nucleotides read TGCAGCGTTGAGTCGGGGCGACTAGCGGGCATCAGCACAGATACGCAGTATTTT. The chain has TRBV29-1 and TRBJ2-3, with TRBD2 matching over 10 bases. V lost 3 bases to trimming and J lost 0 bases; unmatched junction nucleotides: 12. Germline V CDR1 and CDR2: SQVTM, ANQGSEA. The CDR3 loop spans 18 amino acids.

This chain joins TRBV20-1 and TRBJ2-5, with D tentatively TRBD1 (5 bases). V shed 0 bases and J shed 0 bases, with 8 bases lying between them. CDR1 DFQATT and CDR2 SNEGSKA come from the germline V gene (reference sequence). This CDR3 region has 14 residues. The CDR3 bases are TGCAGTGCTAGAGAGGGGCAATACCAAGAGACCCAGTACTTC. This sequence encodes CSAREGQYQETQYF.

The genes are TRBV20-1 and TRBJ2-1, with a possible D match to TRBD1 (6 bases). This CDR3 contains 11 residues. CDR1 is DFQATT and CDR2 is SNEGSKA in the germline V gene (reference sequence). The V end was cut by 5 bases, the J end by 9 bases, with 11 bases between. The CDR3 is CSAHRVGEQFF. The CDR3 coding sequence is TGCAGTGCTCACAGGGTCGGTGAGCAGTTCTTC.

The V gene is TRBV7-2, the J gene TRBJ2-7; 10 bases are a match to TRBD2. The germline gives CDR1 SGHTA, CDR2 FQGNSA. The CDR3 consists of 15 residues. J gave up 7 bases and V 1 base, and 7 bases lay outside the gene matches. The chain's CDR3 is CASSLGTSGAAEQYF. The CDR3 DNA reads TGTGCCAGCAGCTTAGGGACTAGCGGAGCCGCGGAGCAGTACTTC.

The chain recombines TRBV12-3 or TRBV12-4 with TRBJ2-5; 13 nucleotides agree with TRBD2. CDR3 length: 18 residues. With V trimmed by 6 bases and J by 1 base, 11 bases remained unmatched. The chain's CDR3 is CASSPGLAGITLQETQYF. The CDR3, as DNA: TGTGCCAGCAGCCCGGGACTAGCGGGGATTACCCTCCAAGAGACCCAGTACTTC.

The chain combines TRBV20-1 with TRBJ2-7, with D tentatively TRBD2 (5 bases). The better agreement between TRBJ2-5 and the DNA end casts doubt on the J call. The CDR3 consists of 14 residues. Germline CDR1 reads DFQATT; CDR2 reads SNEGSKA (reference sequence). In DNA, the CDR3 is TGCAGTGCTAGATCTACTAGGTTATACGAGACCCAGTACTTC. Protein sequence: CSARSTRLYETQYF.

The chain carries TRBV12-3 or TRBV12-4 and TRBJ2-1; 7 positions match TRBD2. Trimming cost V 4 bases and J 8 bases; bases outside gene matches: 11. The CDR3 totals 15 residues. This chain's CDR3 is CASSSNGGGIDEQFF. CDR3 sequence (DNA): TGTGCCAGCAGTTCGAATGGGGGAGGGATCGATGAGCAGTTCTTC.

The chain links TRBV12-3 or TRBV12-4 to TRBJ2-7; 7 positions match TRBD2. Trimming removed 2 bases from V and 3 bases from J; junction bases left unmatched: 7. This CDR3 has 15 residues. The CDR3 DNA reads TGTGCCAGCAGTTTAATGTCTAGCGGATACTACGAGCAGTACTTC. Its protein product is CASSLMSSGYYEQYF.

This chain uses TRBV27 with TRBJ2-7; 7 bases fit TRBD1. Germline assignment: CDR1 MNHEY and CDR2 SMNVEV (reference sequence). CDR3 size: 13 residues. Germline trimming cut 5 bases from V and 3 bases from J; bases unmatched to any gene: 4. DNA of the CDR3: TGTGCCAGCAGTGTCGGGACAGTCTACGAGCAGTACTTC. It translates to CASSVGTVYEQYF.

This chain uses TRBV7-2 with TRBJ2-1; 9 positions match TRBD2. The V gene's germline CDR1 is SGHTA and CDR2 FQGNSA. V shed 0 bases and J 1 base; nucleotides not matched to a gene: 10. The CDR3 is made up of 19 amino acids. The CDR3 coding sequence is TGTGCCAGCAGCTTAGCTTTGCTCGCGGGAGGGAAGTCCTACAATGAGCAGTTCTTC. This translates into CASSLALLAGGKSYNEQFF.

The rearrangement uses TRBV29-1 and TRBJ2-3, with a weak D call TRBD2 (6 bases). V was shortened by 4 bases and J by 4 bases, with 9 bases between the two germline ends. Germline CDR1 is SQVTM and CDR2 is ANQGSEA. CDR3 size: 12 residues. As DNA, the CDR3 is TGCAGCGTTGCCCCTAGCGCAGATACGCAGTATTTT. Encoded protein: CSVAPSADTQYF.

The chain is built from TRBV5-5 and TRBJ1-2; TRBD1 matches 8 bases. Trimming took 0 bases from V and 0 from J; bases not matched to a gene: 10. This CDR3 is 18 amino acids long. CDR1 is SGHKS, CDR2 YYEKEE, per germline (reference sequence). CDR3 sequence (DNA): TGTGCCAGCAGCTTGGCCTCAGGACAGGGCAACTCTAACTATGGCTACACCTTC. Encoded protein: CASSLASGQGNSNYGYTF.

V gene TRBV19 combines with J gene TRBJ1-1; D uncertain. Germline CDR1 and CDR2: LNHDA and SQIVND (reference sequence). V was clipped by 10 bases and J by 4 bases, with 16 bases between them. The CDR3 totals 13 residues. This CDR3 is CATATVPGTEAFF. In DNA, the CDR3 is TGTGCCACGGCGACGGTCCCGGGCACTGAAGCTTTCTTT.

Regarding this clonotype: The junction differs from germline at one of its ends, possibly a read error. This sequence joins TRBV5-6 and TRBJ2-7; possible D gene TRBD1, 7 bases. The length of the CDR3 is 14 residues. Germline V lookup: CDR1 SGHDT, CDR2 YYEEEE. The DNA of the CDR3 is TGTGCCGGCAGACCGACAGGGAGGATTTACGAGCAGTACTTC. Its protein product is CAGRPTGRIYEQYF.

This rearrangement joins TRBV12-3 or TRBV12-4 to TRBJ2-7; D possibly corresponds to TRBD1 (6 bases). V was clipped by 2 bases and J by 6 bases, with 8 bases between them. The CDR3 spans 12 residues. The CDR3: CASSLQGIEQYF. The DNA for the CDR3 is TGTGCCAGCAGTTTACAGGGGATCGAGCAGTACTTC.

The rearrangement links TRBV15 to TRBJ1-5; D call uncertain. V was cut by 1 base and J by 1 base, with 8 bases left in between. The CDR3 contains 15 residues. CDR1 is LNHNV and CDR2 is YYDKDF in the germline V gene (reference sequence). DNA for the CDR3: TGTGCCACCAGCAGAGTACCGTTGAGCAATCAGCCCCAGCATTTT. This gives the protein CATSRVPLSNQPQHF.

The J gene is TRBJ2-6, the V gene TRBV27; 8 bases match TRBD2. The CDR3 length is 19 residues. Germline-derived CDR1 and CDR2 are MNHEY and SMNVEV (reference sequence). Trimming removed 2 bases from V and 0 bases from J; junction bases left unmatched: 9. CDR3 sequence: CASSLQTLAGFSGANVLTF. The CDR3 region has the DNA TGTGCCAGCAGTTTACAAACGCTAGCGGGCTTCTCTGGGGCCAACGTCCTGACTTTC.

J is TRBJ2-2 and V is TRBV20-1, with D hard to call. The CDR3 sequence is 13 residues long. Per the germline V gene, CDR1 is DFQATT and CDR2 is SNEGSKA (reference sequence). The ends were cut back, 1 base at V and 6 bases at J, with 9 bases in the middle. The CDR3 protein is CSARGSPAGELFF. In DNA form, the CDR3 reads TGCAGTGCTAGAGGTTCCCCCGCCGGGGAGCTGTTTTTT.

In nucleotides, the CDR3 is TGTGCCAGCAGCTTGACAGGGGGCATGAACACTGAAGCTTTCTTT. Translation gives CASSLTGGMNTEAFF. J is TRBJ1-1 and V is TRBV7-3; 10 nucleotides agree with TRBD1. V lost 3 bases to trimming and J lost 0 bases; unmatched junction nucleotides: 1. This CDR3 has 15 residues. The V gene's germline CDR1 is SGHTA and CDR2 FQGTGA.